What follows are 20 T cell receptor beta chains derived from one specimen sequenced in a study of cytomegalovirus exposure and HLA in healthy donors. With 60 Vbeta and 13 Jbeta primers, the PCR was carried out. Clones were read by immunoSEQ multiplex PCR, and TCRdb kept only the in-frame ones, dropping some. The sample lists under 200,000 clones; 84% were seen once. Sequenced input: PBMCs. The receptors come from a boy under 18 in good health and CMV-seronegative.

In its sample, this clone was seen a few times. Within the sample, other DNA sequences also encode this same CDR3. CDR3 protein: CASSLALAGSYNEQFF. In DNA form, the CDR3 reads TGTGCCAGCAGCTTGGCTCTAGCGGGATCCTACAATGAGCAGTTCTTC. The chain joins TRBV5-6 to TRBJ2-1; 9 nucleotides agree with TRBD2. The CDR3 spans 16 residues. Germline V gene lookup returns CDR1 SGHDT and CDR2 YYEEEE. V shed 0 bases, J shed 1 base, and the junction held 2 bases outside the gene matches.

The CDR3: CASRADPDTQYF. The CDR3 DNA follows: TGTGCCAGCAGGGCAGATCCAGATACGCAGTATTTT. The V gene is TRBV6-1, the J gene TRBJ2-3; D call uncertain. CDR3 length equals 12 residues. The germline V gene encodes CDR1 MNHNS and CDR2 SASEGT. The V and J ends lost 6 bases and 4 bases respectively, with 8 bases between them.

The V call is TRBV9, the J call TRBJ2-1, with 12 bases fitting TRBD2. After removal of 2 bases from V and 9 bases from J, the junction contained 9 bases not matched to a gene. The germline CDR1 and CDR2 sequences are SGDLS and YYNGEE. This CDR3 has 16 amino acids. The CDR3 loop reads CASSVLAGGPSTEQFF. The CDR3 DNA is TGTGCCAGCAGCGTGCTAGCGGGAGGGCCTAGTACTGAGCAGTTCTTC.

This clone has more than one count but fewer than ten. This chain links TRBV5-6 with TRBJ1-1; 9 nucleotides agree with TRBD1. After removal of 0 bases from V and 5 bases from J, the junction contained 8 bases not matched to a gene. The CDR3 has 16 residues. Germline loops: CDR1 SGHDT, CDR2 YYEEEE. The CDR3 DNA is TGTGCCAGCAGCTTGGAAGGACAGGGGCAAGGTACTGAAGCTTTCTTT. Translating it yields CASSLEGQGQGTEAFF.

This chain uses TRBV6-5 with TRBJ2-3; 10 bases match TRBD2. There are 15 residues in the CDR3. CDR1 and CDR2 from the germline V gene are MNHEY and SVGAGI. After removal of 2 bases from V and 8 bases from J, the junction contained 7 bases not matched to a gene. CDR3 in DNA: TGTGCCAGCAGTTACGCAGCGGGGGGGAAAGGTACGCAGTATTTT. It encodes CASSYAAGGKGTQYF.

This clone has a handful of counts. Written as DNA, the CDR3 is TGTGCCAGCTCCCGAGGAGCGGGGGGAAACAATGAGCAGTTCTTC. This codes for CASSRGAGGNNEQFF. V and J are TRBV6-4 and TRBJ2-1; 9 bases align to TRBD2. V shed 8 bases, J shed 5 bases, and the junction held 10 bases outside the gene matches. The CDR3 runs to 15 residues. Per germline, CDR1 MRHNA and CDR2 SNTAGT.

The chain employs TRBV14 and TRBJ2-1, with 7 bases that match TRBD2. V was clipped by 8 bases and J by 11 bases; unmatched bases: 6. The germline gives CDR1 SGHDN, CDR2 FVKESK. The CDR3 has 11 amino acids. The CDR3 DNA follows: TGTGCCAGCGGGCCCGGGACTAAGCAGTTCTTC. Amino acids: CASGPGTKQFF. Drawing the rest from reference TRBV14 and TRBJ2-1, the complete variable domain is EAGVTQFPSHSVIEKGQTVTLRCDPISGHDNLYWYRRVMGKEIKFLLHFVKESKQDESGMPNNRFLAERTGGTYSTLKVQPAELEDSGVYFCASGPGTKQFFGPGTRLTVL.

The chain uses TRBV9 and TRBJ1-6; maybe TRBD1 (5 bases). The CDR3 extends over 14 amino acids. Germline CDR1 is SGDLS and CDR2 is YYNGEE. Trimming took off 0 bases at V and 13 bases at J, with 14 bases between the two ends. The CDR3 loop is CASSVDPGLSPLHF. The CDR3 DNA reads as TGTGCCAGCAGCGTAGATCCGGGACTAAGTCCCCTCCACTTT.

This clone came up a few times. This chain connects TRBV7-2 to TRBJ1-4, with 7 nucleotides matching TRBD1. Unmatched junction bases numbered 8, after V lost 4 bases and J lost 6 bases. CDR3 length equals 15 residues. The germline CDR1 and CDR2 sequences are SGHTA and FQGNSA. CDR3 in DNA: TGTGCCAGCAGCTCCCACAGGGGCCTGGATGAAAAACTGTTTTTT. Amino acid sequence: CASSSHRGLDEKLFF.

This clone has a handful of counts. V gene TRBV5-1 combines with J gene TRBJ1-6, with 8 bases identical to TRBD1. Germline-derived CDR1 and CDR2 are SGHRS and YFSETQ. With 2 bases clipped from V and 3 bases from J, the junction kept 1 base outside the gene matches. The CDR3 has 15 amino acids. The CDR3 bases are TGCGCCAGCAGCTTCGACAGGGGCTATAATTCACCCCTCCACTTT. Residues: CASSFDRGYNSPLHF.

V and J are TRBV6-6 and TRBJ2-3; D is unclear. The CDR3 extends over 15 amino acids. Trimming removed 1 base at V and 0 bases at J, with 8 bases between. The germline V gene encodes CDR1 MNHNY and CDR2 SVGAGI (reference sequence). CDR3 DNA: TGTGCCAGCAGTTACTTACAACAAAGCACAGATACGCAGTATTTT. Its translation: CASSYLQQSTDTQYF.

The rearrangement links TRBV2 to TRBJ1-1; 7 bases are shared with TRBD1. Germline trimming cut 4 bases from V and 5 bases from J; bases unmatched to any gene: 10. This CDR3 region has 15 residues. Looked up from germline, CDR1 is SNHLY and CDR2 is FYNNEI. CDR3 sequence: CASSATGPFSTEAFF. As DNA, the CDR3 is TGTGCCAGCAGTGCGACAGGGCCCTTCAGTACTGAAGCTTTCTTT.

This chain joins TRBV30 and TRBJ1-6; possible D gene TRBD1, 5 bases. V lost 1 base and J 9 bases, leaving 10 bases between the germline ends. CDR3 length: 13 residues. Germline V CDR1 and CDR2: GTSNPN, SVGIG (reference sequence). The CDR3 DNA sequence: TGTGCCTGGAGTGGGGGCGGGGGTTCACCCCTCCACTTT. This sequence encodes CAWSGGGGSPLHF.

The CDR3 sequence is CASSLLGQHTGELFF. CDR3 in DNA: TGTGCCAGCAGTTTATTAGGACAACACACCGGGGAGCTGTTTTTT. The rearrangement uses TRBV27 and TRBJ2-2; possibly TRBD1 for D (5 bases). The germline gives CDR1 MNHEY, CDR2 SMNVEV (reference sequence). The CDR3 contains 15 residues. V was clipped by 1 base and J by 3 bases, with 9 bases between them.

The chain combines TRBV12-5 with TRBJ2-5; D is perhaps TRBD1 (6 bases). The CDR3 length is 13 residues. Per the germline V gene, CDR1 is LGHNT and CDR2 is FRNRAP. V gave up 4 bases and J gave up 5 bases, with 11 bases separating them. The CDR3 region has the DNA TGTGCTAGTGGTTGGTGGGGGCTGGAGACCCAGTACTTC. Its protein product is CASGWWGLETQYF.

The chain combines TRBV6-1 with TRBJ1-3; D is uncertain. The CDR3 loop spans 12 amino acids. Germline loops: CDR1 MNHNS, CDR2 SASEGT. Deletions cut 5 bases from V and 4 bases from J, with 6 bases between. The CDR3 reads CASSLYGNTIYF. The CDR3 nucleotides are TGTGCCAGCAGTCTCTACGGAAACACCATATATTTT.

The chain uses TRBV29-1 and TRBJ2-1; 11 bases align to TRBD2. Germline V gives CDR1 SQVTM, CDR2 ANQGSEA. The CDR3 totals 18 residues. V gave up 4 bases and J gave up 2 bases; unmatched junction bases: 13. CDR3 nucleotides: TGCAGCGTTGCGCTGCGGCTAGCGGGAGGAAAAACCTACAATGAGCAGTTCTTC. This translates into CSVALRLAGGKTYNEQFF.

The chain is built from TRBV7-2 and TRBJ1-5, with 8 bases that match TRBD1. CDR1 SGHTA and CDR2 FQGNSA come from the germline V gene. V shed 2 bases, J shed 2 bases, and the junction held 11 bases outside the gene matches. The CDR3 is 18 amino acids. This chain's CDR3 is CASSLTQFGQGRNQPQHF. DNA for the CDR3: TGTGCCAGCAGCTTAACACAATTCGGACAGGGACGCAATCAGCCCCAGCATTTT.

The CDR3 coding sequence is TGTGCCAGCGGGGACAGGGTCTACATTCAGTACTTC. Protein product: CASGDRVYIQYF. This chain joins TRBV6-6 and TRBJ2-4; the match to TRBD1 covers 9 bases. This CDR3 is built from 12 residues. The germline gives CDR1 MNHNY, CDR2 SVGAGI (reference sequence). J was trimmed by 8 bases and V by 8 bases; bases with no gene match: 4.

The V and J genes are TRBV9 and TRBJ2-7, with 10 bases matching TRBD2. From germline, CDR1 is SGDLS and CDR2 YYNGEE. J lost 4 bases, V lost 5 bases, and 6 bases had no gene match. The CDR3 runs 14 residues. CDR3 DNA sequence: TGTGCCAGCAGTCCTAGCGGGAGAGGGTACGAGCAGTACTTC. This translates into CASSPSGRGYEQYF.